These 9 T cell receptor beta chains originate from one sample sequenced in a study of T-cell reconstitution after alpha-beta-depleted transplantation in children. A library of TCRbeta sequences, prepared with unique molecular identifiers, was generated. TCRdb reprocessed the PCR reads via MiXCR and lists one record per CDR3 protein. The table includes about 110,000 distinct CDR3 sequences, approximately 22% detected once. The material sequenced was PBMCs, mostly from graft donor cells, taken 180 days after TCRalphabeta/CD19-depleted stem cell transplant. These receptors were obtained from a male patient aged 2 to 10 who had a stem cell transplant for chronic granulomatous disease, so the T cells may come from the graft donor.

This clonotype has ten or more counts. The chain carries TRBV20-1 and TRBJ1-2; 7 bases are shared with TRBD1. CDR3 length equals 12 residues. Germline CDR1 is DFQATT and CDR2 is SNEGSKA (reference sequence). With 7 bases clipped from V and 4 bases from J, the junction kept 6 bases outside the gene matches. The CDR3 loop is CSGRQGAYGYTF. The CDR3, as DNA: TGCAGTGGCCGACAGGGTGCCTATGGCTACACCTTC.

This clonotype was seen a few times. V and J are TRBV20-1 and TRBJ1-2; perhaps TRBD1 as D (5 bases). In germline, CDR1 is DFQATT, CDR2 SNEGSKA (reference sequence). Trimming shortened V by 2 bases and J by 0 bases, and 10 bases separated the two germline ends. CDR3 size: 14 residues. Written as DNA, the CDR3 is TGCAGTGCTAGACCCCAGGGAGCTAACTATGGCTACACCTTC. Its translation is CSARPQGANYGYTF.

V usage is TRBV20-1 and J usage is TRBJ2-2; D uncertain. Trimming pared 6 bases from V and 4 bases from J, leaving 6 bases between. The CDR3 spans 11 residues. The germline CDR1 and CDR2 sequences are DFQATT and SNEGSKA (reference sequence). The CDR3 DNA is TGCAGTGCCGAGAGCACCGGGGAGCTGTTTTTT. Translation: CSAESTGELFF.

This clonotype was picked up a small number of times. The V call is TRBV27, the J call TRBJ1-2; 9 bases are shared with TRBD1. The germline V gene encodes CDR1 MNHEY and CDR2 SMNVEV (reference sequence). V shed 5 bases and J 8 bases; nucleotides not matched to a gene: 12. This CDR3 region has 15 residues. CDR3: CASSEPGTGWSGYTF. In DNA, the CDR3 is TGTGCCAGCAGTGAACCCGGGACAGGGTGGAGCGGCTACACCTTC.

The chain recombines TRBV7-2 with TRBJ2-7; 10 bases align to TRBD1. Germline V gene data show CDR1 as SGHTA and CDR2 as FQGNSA. V shed 4 bases and J 7 bases; nucleotides not matched to a gene: 7. The CDR3 is 14 residues long. The CDR3: CASSWRQGAREQYF. CDR3 DNA: TGTGCCAGCAGCTGGCGACAGGGGGCAAGGGAGCAGTACTTC.

This clonotype was seen ten or more times. The V call is TRBV20-1, the J call TRBJ1-1; D is undetermined. V gave up 2 bases and J gave up 0 bases, with 10 bases separating them. Germline CDR1 and CDR2: DFQATT and SNEGSKA (reference sequence). The CDR3 totals 14 residues. The CDR3 sequence is CSARHTGMNTEAFF. CDR3 DNA: TGCAGTGCTAGACACACCGGGATGAACACTGAAGCTTTCTTT.

J is TRBJ2-4 and V is TRBV3-1; 9 bases line up with TRBD1. Trimming at V came to 4 bases and at J to 9 bases, leaving 10 bases not matched to a gene. The CDR3 loop spans 15 amino acids. CDR1 LGHDT and CDR2 YNNKEL come from the germline V gene (reference sequence). The CDR3 spells CASSPQTGGLIIQYF. The DNA of the CDR3 is TGTGCCAGCAGCCCGCAGACAGGGGGATTGATCATTCAGTACTTC.

This clonotype was observed a handful of times. The chain has TRBV12-3 or TRBV12-4 and TRBJ2-7, with 10 positions matching TRBD2. The trim removed 5 bases at V and 0 bases at J, leaving 4 bases unmatched. CDR3 length: 15 residues. The CDR3 protein is CASSQSGGASYEQYF. The CDR3 bases are TGTGCCAGCAGTCAGAGCGGGGGGGCCTCCTACGAGCAGTACTTC.

The V and J genes are TRBV20-1 and TRBJ2-3, with 8 nucleotides matching TRBD1. Per the germline V gene, CDR1 is DFQATT and CDR2 is SNEGSKA (reference sequence). CDR3 size: 14 residues. Trimming at V came to 0 bases and at J to 3 bases, leaving 2 bases not matched to a gene. DNA of the CDR3: TGCAGTGCTAGAGATTGGGACAGGACAGATACGCAGTATTTT. It is translated as CSARDWDRTDTQYF.